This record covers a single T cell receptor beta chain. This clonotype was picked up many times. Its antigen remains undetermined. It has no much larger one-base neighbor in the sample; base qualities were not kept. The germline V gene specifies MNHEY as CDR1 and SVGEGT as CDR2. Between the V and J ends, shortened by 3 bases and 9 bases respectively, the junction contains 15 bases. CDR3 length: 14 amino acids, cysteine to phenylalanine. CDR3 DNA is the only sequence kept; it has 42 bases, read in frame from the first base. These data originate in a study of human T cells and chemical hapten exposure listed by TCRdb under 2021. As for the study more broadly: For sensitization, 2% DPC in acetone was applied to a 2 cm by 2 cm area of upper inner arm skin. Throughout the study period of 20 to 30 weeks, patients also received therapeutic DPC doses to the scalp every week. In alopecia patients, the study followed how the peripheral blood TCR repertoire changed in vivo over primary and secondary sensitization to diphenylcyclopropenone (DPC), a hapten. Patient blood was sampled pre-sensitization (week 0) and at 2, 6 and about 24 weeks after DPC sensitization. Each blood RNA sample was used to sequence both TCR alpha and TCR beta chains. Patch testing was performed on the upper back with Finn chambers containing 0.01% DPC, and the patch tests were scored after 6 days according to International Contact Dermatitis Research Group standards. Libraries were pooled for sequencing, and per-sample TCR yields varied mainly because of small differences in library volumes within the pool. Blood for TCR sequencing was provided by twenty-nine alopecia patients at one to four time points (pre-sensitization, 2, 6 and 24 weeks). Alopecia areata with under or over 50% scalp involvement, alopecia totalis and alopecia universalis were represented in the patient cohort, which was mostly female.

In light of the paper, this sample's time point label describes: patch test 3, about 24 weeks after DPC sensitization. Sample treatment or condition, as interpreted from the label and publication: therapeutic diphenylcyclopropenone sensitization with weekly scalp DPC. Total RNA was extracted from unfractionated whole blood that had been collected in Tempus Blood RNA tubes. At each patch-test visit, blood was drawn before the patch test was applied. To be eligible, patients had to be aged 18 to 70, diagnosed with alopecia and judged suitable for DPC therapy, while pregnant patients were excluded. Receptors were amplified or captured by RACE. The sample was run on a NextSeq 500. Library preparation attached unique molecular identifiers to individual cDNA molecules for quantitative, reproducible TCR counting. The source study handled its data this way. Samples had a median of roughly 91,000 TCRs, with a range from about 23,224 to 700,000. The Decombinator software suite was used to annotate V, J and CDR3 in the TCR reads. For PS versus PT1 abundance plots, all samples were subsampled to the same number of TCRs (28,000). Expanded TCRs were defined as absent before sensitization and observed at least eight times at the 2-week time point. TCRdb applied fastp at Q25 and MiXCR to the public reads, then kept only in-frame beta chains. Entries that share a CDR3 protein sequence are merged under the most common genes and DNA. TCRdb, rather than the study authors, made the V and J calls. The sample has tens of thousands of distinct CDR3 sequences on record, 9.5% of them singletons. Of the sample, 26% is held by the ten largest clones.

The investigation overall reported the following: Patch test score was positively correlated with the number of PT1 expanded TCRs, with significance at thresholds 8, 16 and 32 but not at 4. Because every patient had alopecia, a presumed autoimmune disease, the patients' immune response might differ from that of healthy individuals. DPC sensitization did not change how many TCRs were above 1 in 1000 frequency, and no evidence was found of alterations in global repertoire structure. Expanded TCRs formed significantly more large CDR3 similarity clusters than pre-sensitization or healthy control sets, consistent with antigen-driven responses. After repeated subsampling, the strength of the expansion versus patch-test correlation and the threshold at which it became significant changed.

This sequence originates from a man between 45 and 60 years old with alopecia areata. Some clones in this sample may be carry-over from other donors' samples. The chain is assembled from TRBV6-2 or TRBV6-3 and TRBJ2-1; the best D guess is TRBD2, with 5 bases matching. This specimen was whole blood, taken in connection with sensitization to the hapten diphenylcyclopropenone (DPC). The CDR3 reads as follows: CASSYTLIRGEQFF. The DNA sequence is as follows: TGTGCCAGCAGTTATACCCTAATACGGGGTGAGCAGTTCTTC.